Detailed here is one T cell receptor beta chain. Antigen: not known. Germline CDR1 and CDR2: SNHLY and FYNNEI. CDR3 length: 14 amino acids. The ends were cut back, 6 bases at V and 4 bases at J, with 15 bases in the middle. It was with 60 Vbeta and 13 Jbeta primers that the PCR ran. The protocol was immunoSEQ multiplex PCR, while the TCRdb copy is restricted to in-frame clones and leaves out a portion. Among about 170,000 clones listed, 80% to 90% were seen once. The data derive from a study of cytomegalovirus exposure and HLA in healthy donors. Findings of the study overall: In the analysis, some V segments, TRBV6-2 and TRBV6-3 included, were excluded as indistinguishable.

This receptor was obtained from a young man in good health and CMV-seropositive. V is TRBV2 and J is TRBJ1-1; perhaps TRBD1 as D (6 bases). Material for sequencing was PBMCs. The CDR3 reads CASRQTGSATEAFF. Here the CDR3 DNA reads TGTGCCAGCAGGCAAACAGGGTCTGCCACTGAAGCTTTCTTT. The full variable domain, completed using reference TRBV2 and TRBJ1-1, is EPEVTQTPSHQVTQMGQEVILRCVPISNHLYFYWYRQILGQKVEFLVSFYNNEISEKSEIFDDQFSVERPDGSNFTLKIRSTKLEDSAMYFCASRQTGSATEAFFGQGTRLTVV.